This T cell receptor (beta chain) was sequenced in a study of T cell responses to AZD1222 COVID-19 vaccine. Trimming stripped 5 bases from V and 6 bases from J, with 7 bases between. The CDR3 consists of 11 residues. Germline CDR1 reads DFQATT; CDR2 reads SNEGSKA (reference sequence). Profiling relied on immunoSEQ multiplex PCR, and the TCRdb table lists in-frame clones only, not all of them. This table has over 130,000 clones, roughly 92% appearing once. This sample comprised peripheral blood, obtained 28 days after the second AZD1222 dose. This TCR derives from an adult who received the AZD1222 COVID-19 vaccine. The chain employs TRBV20-1 and TRBJ2-2; D call uncertain. Written as DNA, the CDR3 is TGCAGTGCTCCCGAGGCCGGGGAGCTGTTTTTT. It translates to CSAPEAGELFF.